The 10 T cell receptor beta chains presented below share a single source sample, sequenced in a study of molecular identifiers for immune sequencing clone quantification. TCRdb passed the PCR reads through MiXCR, listing each CDR3 protein once. The sample yields under 800,000 distinct CDR3 sequences, around 25% seen once. The sample was naive CD8+ T cells from blood, with Jurkat cell RNA spiked in. Subset described: FACS-sorted CD8+CD4-CCR7+CD45RA+ naive T cells. These receptors all stem from a human donor in good health. Some libraries in this study had Jurkat cell RNA spiked in.

The chain employs TRBV6-2 or TRBV6-3 and TRBJ2-1; D gene unclear. Germline loops: CDR1 MNHEY, CDR2 SVGEGT. Trimming stripped 10 bases from V and 3 bases from J, with 10 bases between. The CDR3 extends over 12 amino acids. Written as DNA, the CDR3 is TGTGCCACAGCAACCTACTACAATGAGCAGTTCTTC. It specifies CATATYYNEQFF.

The count of this clonotype is one. The chain links TRBV7-9 to TRBJ2-1; 11 bases are a match to TRBD2. Per germline, CDR1 SEHNR and CDR2 FQNEAQ (reference sequence). Trimming cost V 1 base and J 1 base; bases outside gene matches: 9. The CDR3 loop spans 19 amino acids. The CDR3 protein is CASSLEVTSGIGSYNEQFF. The DNA for the CDR3 is TGTGCCAGCAGCTTAGAAGTGACTAGCGGGATCGGTTCCTACAATGAGCAGTTCTTC.

This clonotype was detected a few times. The rearrangement links TRBV27 to TRBJ1-6; D unresolved. Trimming removed 3 bases at V and 5 bases at J, with 8 bases between. The germline V gene has CDR1 MNHEY and CDR2 SMNVEV (reference sequence). The CDR3 length is 14 residues. In DNA form, the CDR3 reads TGTGCCAGCAGTTTCGCGCAGGATAATTCACCCCTCCACTTT. Its protein product is CASSFAQDNSPLHF.

This clonotype occurred a few times. The chain is built from TRBV9 and TRBJ2-2, with 7 bases matching TRBD2. This CDR3 comprises 18 residues. V lost 0 bases, J lost 6 bases, and 14 bases stayed unmatched. Germline assignment: CDR1 SGDLS and CDR2 YYNGEE. The CDR3 loop is CASSVDGTTSPLSGELFF. The DNA of the CDR3 is TGTGCCAGCAGCGTAGATGGGACTACCTCCCCCCTTTCCGGGGAGCTGTTTTTT.

The table lists this clonotype with many counts. The chain is built from TRBV29-1 and TRBJ2-7, with 10 positions matching TRBD2. Unmatched junction bases numbered 6, after V lost 2 bases and J lost 2 bases. The CDR3 sequence is 15 residues long. Germline V gene data show CDR1 as SQVTM and CDR2 as ANQGSEA. The CDR3 loop is CSVEFSGGHPYEQYF. CDR3 DNA sequence: TGCAGCGTTGAATTTAGCGGGGGGCACCCCTACGAGCAGTACTTC.

As for this clonotype: A much larger clone differs by one base, so this may be a read error. Here the CDR3 reads CSAPDILGGTDSQYF. For the CDR3, the DNA is TGCAGTGCCCCGGACATCCTGGGTGGCACAGATTCGCAGTATTTT. This chain joins TRBV20-1 and TRBJ2-3; possibly TRBD1 for D (5 bases). CDR1 is DFQATT, CDR2 SNEGSKA, per germline (reference sequence). The CDR3 has 15 amino acids.

The rearrangement uses TRBV11-2 and TRBJ2-5; 7 bases agree with TRBD1. With 6 bases clipped from V and 9 bases from J, the junction kept 10 bases outside the gene matches. Germline CDR1 reads SGHAT; CDR2 reads FQNNGV. This CDR3 contains 13 residues. The CDR3 reads CASSRGPGEPQYF. CDR3 DNA: TGTGCCAGCAGTAGGGGGCCGGGTGAGCCCCAGTACTTC. Supplemented by reference TRBV11-2 and TRBJ2-5, the full variable domain reads EAGVAQSPRYKIIEKRQSVAFWCNPISGHATLYWYQQILGQGPKLLIQFQNNGVVDDSQLPKDRFSAERLKGVDSTLKIQPAKLEDSAVYLCASSRGPGEPQYFGPGTRLLVL.

This clonotype was detected ten times or more. The chain employs TRBV28 and TRBJ2-7; no reliable D call. CDR1 and CDR2 from the germline V gene are MDHEN and SYDVKM. There are 14 residues in the CDR3. The ends were cut back, 3 bases at V and 4 bases at J, with 13 bases in the middle. The CDR3 bases are TGTGCCAGCAGTTTCCGGAGCTTTGGGTACGAGCAGTACTTC. This sequence encodes CASSFRSFGYEQYF.

This chain joins TRBV18 and TRBJ2-7; D tentatively fits TRBD1 or TRBD2 (6 bases each). The CDR3 has 14 amino acids. The germline V gene encodes CDR1 KGHSH and CDR2 LQKENI. Trimming removed 4 bases at V and 3 bases at J, with 13 bases between. The CDR3 DNA is TGTGCCAGCTCACTTACAGGGACTCACTACGAGCAGTACTTC. This gives the protein CASSLTGTHYEQYF.

This clonotype was counted many times. The V call is TRBV4-2, the J call TRBJ2-7; TRBD2 matches at 7 bases. The CDR3 is 14 amino acids. Trimming cost V 0 bases and J 7 bases; bases outside gene matches: 6. In germline, CDR1 is LGHNA, CDR2 YNFKEQ. CDR3 in amino acids: CASSQDGGGDEQYF. The CDR3 DNA reads TGTGCCAGCAGCCAAGATGGGGGAGGGGATGAGCAGTACTTC.